The 3 T cell receptor beta chains below were found in one sample sequenced in a study of shared clonotypes between healthy human individuals. Libraries were prepared by immunoSEQ multiplex PCR; TCRdb keeps only in-frame clonotypes and omits some of them. This table has roughly 1,500,000 clones, approximately 98% appearing once. Sequences were obtained from naive CD4+ T cells sorted from blood. Subset noted: CD45RA+ positively selected. Receptors originate from a man aged 25 to 40 in good health.

The CDR3 here is CASSLGQEGYEQYF. The CDR3 DNA reads as TGCGCCAGCAGCTTGGGACAGGAAGGTTACGAGCAGTACTTC. This chain uses TRBV5-1 with TRBJ2-7, with D tentatively TRBD1 (6 bases). Trimming took off 0 bases at V and 4 bases at J, with 11 bases between the two ends. CDR3 length: 14 residues. CDR1 and CDR2 from the germline V gene are SGHRS and YFSETQ. Full variable domain (missing parts from reference TRBV5-1 and TRBJ2-7): KAGVTQTPRYLIKTRGQQVTLSCSPISGHRSVSWYQQTPGQGLQFLFEYFSETQRNKGNFPGRFSGRQFSNSRSEMNVSTLELGDSALYLCASSLGQEGYEQYFGPGTRLTVT.

This chain links TRBV5-8 with TRBJ1-1; D not certain. Germline V lookup: CDR1 SGHTS, CDR2 YDEGEE. Trimming removed 2 bases from V and 0 bases from J, with 5 bases in between. The CDR3 has 13 residues. This chain's CDR3 is CASSFAVNTEAFF. The CDR3 nucleotides read TGTGCCAGCAGCTTTGCGGTGAACACTGAAGCTTTCTTT.

The V and J genes are TRBV28 and TRBJ2-1; TRBD1 might be the D (5 bases). This CDR3 region has 16 residues. The germline V gene has CDR1 MDHEN and CDR2 SYDVKM. V was trimmed by 5 bases and J by 0 bases, leaving 14 bases between them. The CDR3 DNA follows: TGTGCCAGCAGTGCACCAGGGTGGAGCTCCTACAATGAGCAGTTCTTC. Its translation: CASSAPGWSSYNEQFF.